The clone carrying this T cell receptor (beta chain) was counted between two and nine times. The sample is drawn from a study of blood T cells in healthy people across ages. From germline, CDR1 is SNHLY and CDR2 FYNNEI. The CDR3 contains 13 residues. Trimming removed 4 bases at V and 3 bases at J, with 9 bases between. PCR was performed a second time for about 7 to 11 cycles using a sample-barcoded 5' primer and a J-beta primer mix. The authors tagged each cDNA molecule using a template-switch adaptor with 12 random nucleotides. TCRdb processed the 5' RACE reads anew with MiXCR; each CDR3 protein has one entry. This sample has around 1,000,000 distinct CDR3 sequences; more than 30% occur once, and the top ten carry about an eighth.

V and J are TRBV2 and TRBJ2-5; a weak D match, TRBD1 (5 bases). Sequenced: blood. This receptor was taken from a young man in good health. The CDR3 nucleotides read TGTGCCAGCAGTGTGAGCAGGGAAGAGACCCAGTACTTC. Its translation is CASSVSREETQYF.